Described below is a single TCR beta chain sequence and its context. Its antigen is not yet known. No much larger clone is present one base from it, and per-base qualities are unavailable. From the cysteine up to the phenylalanine, the CDR3 has a length of 13 residues. This entry keeps only the CDR3 DNA: 39 bases, framed from base 1. V loses 0 bases of germline sequence and J loses 4 bases, and the interval between the two ends is 6 bases. The germline V gene gives CDR1 as MNHEY and CDR2 as SVGAGI. This record comes from a study of circulating tumor DNA in untreated peripheral T-cell lymphoma (dated by TCRdb to the early 2020s). About the full investigation: Serum samples were collected at baseline and serially during treatment to track circulating tumor DNA carrying tumor TCR clonotypes. What the research found in general, with its limitations: A couple of patients with persistently detectable ctDNA after therapy stayed in remission over about nine years of follow-up, so ctDNA persistence did not always predict relapse. Among fewer than 30 serially sampled patients, approximately 37% cleared ctDNA after two cycles, and detectable ctDNA after therapy showed a trend toward worse survival. Tumor-specific clonotypes turned up in around 76% of patients, identified from roughly nine tenths of baseline tissues and from roughly 67% of baseline serum samples.

To monitor patients with peripheral T-cell lymphoma who were getting frontline treatment on a trial, the study applied next-generation sequencing to T-cell receptor sequences. Library preparation employed the immunoSEQ multiplex PCR assay. Not all clones reach the TCRdb copy of this immuneACCESS table, which keeps in-frame sequences only. Checked studies attribute under half of the gap to unresolved V genes and leave the rest unexplained. Per the sample table, the count is approximately 34 clones. The V and J segments used are TRBV6-5 and TRBJ1-1; no confident D gene assignment can be made. Sequencing was carried out using cell-free DNA from blood serum. This receptor was taken from a human donor with peripheral T-cell lymphoma. For the CDR3, the sequence is CASSYSRVTEAFF. The nucleotide sequence is given as TGTGCCAGCAGTTACTCGAGGGTCACTGAAGCTTTCTTT.